The next 16 T cell receptor beta chains were all read from a single sample in a study of blood T cell repertoires in COVID-19. Data came from immunoSEQ multiplex PCR; TCRdb stores just in-frame clones and leaves some out. Among 120,000 to 150,000 clones listed, 88% were seen once. Sequencing was performed on peripheral blood. These receptors all stem from a human donor in a cohort sampled during active COVID-19.

This clone was detected only once. The chain uses TRBV2 and TRBJ2-5; maybe TRBD2 (6 bases). V lost 3 bases and J lost 5, with 13 bases in between. The CDR3 loop spans 14 amino acids. CDR1 is SNHLY and CDR2 is FYNNEI in the germline V gene. The CDR3: CASSEVAGRETQYF. CDR3 DNA sequence: TGTGCCAGCAGTGAGGTTGCGGGACGGGAGACCCAGTACTTC.

This chain links TRBV4-3 with TRBJ1-5; D is unresolved. V was trimmed by 4 bases and J by 2 bases, leaving 9 bases between them. The CDR3 contains 14 residues. The germline CDR1 and CDR2 sequences are LGHNA and YSLEER. Here the CDR3 reads CASSPRRGNQPQHF. CDR3 DNA sequence: TGCGCCAGCAGCCCCAGGCGGGGCAATCAGCCCCAGCATTTT.

The V call is TRBV3-1 (or the pseudogene TRBV3-2), the J call TRBJ2-3; 9 nucleotides agree with TRBD1. CDR3 size: 15 residues. CDR1 is LGHDT, CDR2 YNNKEL, per germline (reference sequence). V lost 4 bases, J lost 3 bases, and 5 bases stayed unmatched. DNA for the CDR3: TGTGCCAGCAGCCTTTCGGGACAGGGAACAGATACGCAGTATTTT. It yields the protein CASSLSGQGTDTQYF.

This chain links TRBV9 with TRBJ2-1; 9 bases match TRBD2. From germline, CDR1 is SGDLS and CDR2 YYNGEE. The trim removed 4 bases at V and 7 bases at J, leaving 6 bases unmatched. This CDR3 region has 14 residues. DNA of the CDR3: TGTGCCAGCAGCACGGGACTAGCTTCTAATGAGCAGTTCTTC. Its translation is CASSTGLASNEQFF.

This chain links TRBV28 with TRBJ2-5; tentative D call: TRBD2 (6 bases). From germline, CDR1 is MDHEN and CDR2 SYDVKM. V was clipped by 6 bases and J by 0 bases, with 20 bases between them. This CDR3 region has 17 residues. The CDR3 DNA sequence: TGTGCCAGCAGCCCCGGGGGAGCAGGTGGGAACCAAGAGACCCAGTACTTC. Its protein is CASSPGGAGGNQETQYF.

The chain joins TRBV5-6 to TRBJ2-1; a weak D match, TRBD2 (6 bases). Germline-derived CDR1 and CDR2 are SGHDT and YYEEEE. Trimming took off 1 base at V and 11 bases at J, with 10 bases between the two ends. The CDR3 runs to 12 residues. The CDR3 here is CASSLRREKQFF. The CDR3 bases are TGTGCCAGCAGCTTGAGGAGGGAGAAGCAGTTCTTC.

The V gene is TRBV4-2, the J gene TRBJ2-1, with 9 nucleotides matching TRBD2. The CDR3 sequence is 16 residues long. CDR1 and CDR2 from the germline V gene are LGHNA and YNFKEQ. V was pared by 5 bases and J by 4 bases, with 9 bases of the junction left unmatched. CDR3 nucleotides: TGTGCCAGCAGCTCGACTAGCGGAGGGGATTACAATGAGCAGTTCTTC. Encoded protein: CASSSTSGGDYNEQFF.

This chain uses TRBV2 with TRBJ2-2; D remains unclear. The germline CDR1 and CDR2 sequences are SNHLY and FYNNEI. The length of the CDR3 is 17 residues. Deletions cut 6 bases from V and 5 bases from J, with 22 bases between. Here the CDR3 reads CASSVLRLVTRTGELFF. CDR3 sequence (DNA): TGTGCCAGCAGCGTACTAAGGTTGGTGACGAGGACCGGGGAGCTGTTTTTT.

The genes are TRBV4-3 and TRBJ2-2; 10 nucleotides agree with TRBD2. Germline V gives CDR1 LGHNA, CDR2 YSLEER. CDR3 size: 18 residues. V dropped 0 bases and J dropped 2; count of bases not matched to a gene: 6. The CDR3 sequence is CASSQEPSGGDNTGELFF. CDR3 in DNA: TGCGCCAGCAGCCAAGAGCCCAGCGGGGGGGATAACACCGGGGAGCTGTTTTTT.

V and J are TRBV19 and TRBJ1-5; TRBD1 matches at 7 bases. The V gene's germline CDR1 is LNHDA and CDR2 SQIVND (reference sequence). The CDR3 length is 13 residues. The junction had 7 bases not matched to a gene; V was cut back by 11 bases and J by 3 bases. The CDR3 region has the DNA TGTGCCTCTACAGGGGCCCACAATCAGCCCCAGCATTTT. It encodes CASTGAHNQPQHF.

The V and J genes are TRBV7-2 and TRBJ1-1, with 7 nucleotides matching TRBD1. V dropped 1 base and J dropped 9; count of bases not matched to a gene: 5. Germline V gene lookup returns CDR1 SGHTA and CDR2 FQGNSA. CDR3 size: 13 residues. The CDR3 is CASSLVEGAQAFF. CDR3 DNA: TGTGCCAGCAGCTTAGTGGAGGGGGCGCAAGCTTTCTTT.

V gene TRBV28 combines with J gene TRBJ2-4; D is ambiguous. Germline CDR1 MDHEN, CDR2 SYDVKM. V lost 11 bases and J 7 bases, leaving 15 bases between the germline ends. The CDR3 loop spans 12 amino acids. The CDR3 region is CACMENRNIQYF. The CDR3 coding sequence is TGTGCCTGTATGGAGAATCGGAACATTCAGTACTTC.

The chain has TRBV28 and TRBJ2-1; perhaps TRBD1 as D (6 bases). The CDR3 covers 15 residues. Per germline, CDR1 MDHEN and CDR2 SYDVKM. V lost 2 bases and J 6 bases, leaving 14 bases between the germline ends. In DNA form, the CDR3 reads TGTGCCAGCAGTTTACTGCAGGGGTGGGGCAATGAGCAGTTCTTC. Its translation: CASSLLQGWGNEQFF.

The chain has TRBV7-6 and TRBJ2-5; 7 bases are shared with TRBD1. The germline CDR1 and CDR2 sequences are SGHVS and FNYEAQ. The CDR3 is 16 residues long. Germline trimming cut 5 bases from V and 5 bases from J; bases unmatched to any gene: 14. The CDR3 here is CASSRNPTGVKETQYF. Here the CDR3 DNA reads TGTGCCAGCAGCCGAAACCCTACAGGGGTCAAGGAGACCCAGTACTTC.

The chain links TRBV28 to TRBJ2-3, with a tentative D call TRBD2 (5 bases). Trimming left V 2 bases short and J 4 bases short, with 16 bases between. CDR3 size: 16 residues. Germline-derived CDR1 and CDR2 are MDHEN and SYDVKM. CDR3 nucleotides: TGTGCCAGCAGTTTAACGGACTCGGCTATTTCAGATACGCAGTATTTT. Translation gives CASSLTDSAISDTQYF. Drawing the rest from reference TRBV28 and TRBJ2-3, the complete variable domain is DVKVTQSSRYLVKRTGEKVFLECVQDMDHENMFWYRQDPGLGLRLIYFSYDVKMKEKGDIPEGYSVSREKKERFSLILESASTNQTSMYLCASSLTDSAISDTQYFGPGTRLTVL.

The V and J genes are TRBV5-1 and TRBJ1-4; 7 nucleotides line up with TRBD1. J was trimmed by 5 bases and V by 5 bases; bases with no gene match: 9. The CDR3 runs to 15 residues. Germline CDR1 SGHRS, CDR2 YFSETQ. This chain's CDR3 is CASRDKTGLNEKLFF. The CDR3 nucleotides read TGCGCCAGCAGAGACAAGACAGGGTTGAATGAAAAACTGTTTTTT. Filled out from reference TRBV5-1 and TRBJ1-4, the complete variable domain reads KAGVTQTPRYLIKTRGQQVTLSCSPISGHRSVSWYQQTPGQGLQFLFEYFSETQRNKGNFPGRFSGRQFSNSRSEMNVSTLELGDSALYLCASRDKTGLNEKLFFGSGTQLSVL.